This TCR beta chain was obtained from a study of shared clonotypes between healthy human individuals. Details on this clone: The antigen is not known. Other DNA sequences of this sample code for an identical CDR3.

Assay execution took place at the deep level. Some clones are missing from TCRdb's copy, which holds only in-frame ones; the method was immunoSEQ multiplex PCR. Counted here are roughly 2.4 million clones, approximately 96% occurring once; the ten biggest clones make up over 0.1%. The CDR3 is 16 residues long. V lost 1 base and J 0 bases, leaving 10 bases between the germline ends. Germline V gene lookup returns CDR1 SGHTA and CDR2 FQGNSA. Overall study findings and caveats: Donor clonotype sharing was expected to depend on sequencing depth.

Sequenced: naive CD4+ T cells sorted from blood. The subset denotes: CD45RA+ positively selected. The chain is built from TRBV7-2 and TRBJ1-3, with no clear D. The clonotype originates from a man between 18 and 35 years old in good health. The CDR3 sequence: CASSLGAGFSGNTIYF. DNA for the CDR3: TGTGCCAGCAGCTTAGGTGCCGGCTTCTCTGGAAACACCATATATTTT.